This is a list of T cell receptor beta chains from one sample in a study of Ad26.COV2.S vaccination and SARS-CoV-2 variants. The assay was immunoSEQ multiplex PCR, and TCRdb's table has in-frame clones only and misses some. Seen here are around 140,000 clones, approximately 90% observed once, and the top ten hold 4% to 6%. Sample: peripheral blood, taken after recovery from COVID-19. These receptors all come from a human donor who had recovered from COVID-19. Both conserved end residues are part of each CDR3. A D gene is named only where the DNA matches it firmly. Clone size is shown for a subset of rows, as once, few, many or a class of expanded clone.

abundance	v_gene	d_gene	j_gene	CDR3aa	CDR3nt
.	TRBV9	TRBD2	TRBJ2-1	CASSVASGGSYEQFF	TGTGCCAGCAGCGTAGCTAGCGGGGGGTCTTATGAGCAGTTCTTC
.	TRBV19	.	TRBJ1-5	CASSERTENQPQHF	TGTGCCAGTAGTGAAAGGACGGAAAATCAGCCCCAGCATTTT
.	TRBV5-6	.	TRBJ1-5	CASSLMLGQPQHF	TGTGCCAGCAGCTTGATGTTGGGTCAGCCCCAGCATTTT
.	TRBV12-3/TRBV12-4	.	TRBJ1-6	CASSNPDSPLHF	TGTGCCAGCAGTAATCCCGATTCACCCCTCCACTTT
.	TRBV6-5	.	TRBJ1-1	CASSYSGWTEAFF	TGTGCCAGCAGTTACTCGGGGTGGACTGAAGCTTTCTTT
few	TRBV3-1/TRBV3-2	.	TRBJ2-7	CASSQDNTYEQYF	TGTGCCAGCAGCCAAGATAACACCTACGAGCAGTACTTC
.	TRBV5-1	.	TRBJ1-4	CASSLHGSGEKLFF	TGCGCCAGCAGCTTGCACGGGTCCGGAGAAAAACTGTTTTTT
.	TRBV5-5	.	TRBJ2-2	CASSLGGPGTGELFF	TGTGCCAGCAGCCTAGGAGGGCCAGGGACCGGGGAGCTGTTTTTT
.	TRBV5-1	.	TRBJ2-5	CASCHDAARVETQYF	TGCGCCAGCTGCCACGACGCGGCCCGGGTGGAAACCCAGTACTTC
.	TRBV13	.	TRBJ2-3	CASSLRPQTDTQYF	TGTGCCAGCAGCCTTCGACCCCAGACAGATACGCAGTATTTT
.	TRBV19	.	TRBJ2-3	CASSLLSTDTQYF	TGTGCCAGTAGTCTGTTAAGCACAGATACGCAGTATTTT
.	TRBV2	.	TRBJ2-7	CASRVGSSYEQYF	TGTGCCAGCAGGGTGGGTAGCTCCTACGAGCAGTACTTC
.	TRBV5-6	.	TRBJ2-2	CASSFDAGELFF	TGTGCCAGCAGCTTTGATGCAGGGGAGCTGTTTTTT
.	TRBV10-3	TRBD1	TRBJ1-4	CAIRGTGNEKLFF	TGTGCCATCAGAGGGACAGGGAATGAAAAACTGTTTTTT
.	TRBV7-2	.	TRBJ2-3	CASSLQGDTQYF	TGTGCCAGCAGCTTACAGGGGGATACGCAGTATTTT